Listed here are 13 T cell receptor beta chains from one sample, sequenced in a study of T cells after posttransplantation cyclophosphamide. Profiled with immunoSEQ multiplex PCR; TCRdb holds only in-frame clones, not every one. The sample contains thousands of clones, about 84% of which appear only once. Sequences were obtained from CD8+ T cells sorted from PBMCs. The receptors were sampled from a woman in her 50s in good health and a related stem cell transplant donor.

Comment on this clone: Sequence at one end of the junction differs from germline and may be a read error. This chain connects TRBV7-7 to TRBJ2-5, with 12 bases that match TRBD2. This CDR3 contains 16 residues. CDR1 and CDR2 (germline): SSHAT, FNYEAQ (reference sequence). This chain's CDR3 is CASSLARLAGDETQYF. The CDR3 nucleotides are TGTGCTAGCAGCTTAGCACGACTAGCGGGAGATGAGACCCAGTACTTC.

The CDR3 DNA follows: TGTGCCAGCACCCAGGACTCGGCCAAAAACATTCAGTACTTC. Translation: CASTQDSAKNIQYF. The J gene is TRBJ2-4, the V gene TRBV27; possibly TRBD2 for D (5 bases). The CDR3 totals 14 residues. Germline V gene data show CDR1 as MNHEY and CDR2 as SMNVEV (reference sequence). Trimming stripped 7 bases from V and 1 base from J, with 11 bases between.

The chain links TRBV4-1 to TRBJ2-7, with 12 bases matching TRBD2. CDR3 size: 15 residues. Germline values: CDR1 MGHRA, CDR2 YSYEKL. V gave up 2 bases and J gave up 4 bases; unmatched junction bases: 3. CDR3 sequence: CASSQTSGGYYEQYF. The CDR3 DNA reads TGCGCCAGCAGCCAAACTAGCGGGGGGTATTACGAGCAGTACTTC.

The chain has TRBV9 and TRBJ1-2, with 7 bases identical to TRBD1. CDR1 SGDLS and CDR2 YYNGEE come from the germline V gene. The junction had 9 bases not matched to a gene; V was cut back by 0 bases and J by 4 bases. The CDR3 is 16 residues long. This CDR3 is CASSVGDRTGPYGYTF. In DNA, the CDR3 is TGTGCCAGCAGCGTAGGGGACAGAACGGGGCCCTATGGCTACACCTTC.

The rearrangement links TRBV7-8 to TRBJ1-4, with 9 bases identical to TRBD1. The CDR3 has 16 amino acids. After removal of 5 bases from V and 3 bases from J, the junction contained 7 bases not matched to a gene. Germline V gene data show CDR1 as SGHVS and CDR2 as FQNEAQ. The CDR3 loop reads CASSLEGQGSNEKLFF. Written as DNA, the CDR3 is TGTGCCAGCAGCCTCGAGGGACAGGGTTCTAATGAAAAACTGTTTTTT.

The J gene is TRBJ2-5, the V gene TRBV10-2; D perhaps matches TRBD2 (6 bases). The CDR3 sequence is 14 residues long. Per germline, CDR1 WSHSY and CDR2 SAAADI. V lost 0 bases and J 5 bases, leaving 10 bases between the germline ends. Here the CDR3 reads CASSESEGRETQYF. The DNA for the CDR3 is TGCGCCAGCAGTGAGTCCGAAGGGAGGGAGACCCAGTACTTC.

The genes are TRBV28 and TRBJ2-7, with D possibly matching TRBD1 (6 bases). V was shortened by 6 bases and J by 3 bases, with 12 bases between the two germline ends. This CDR3 has 13 amino acids. Per germline, CDR1 MDHEN and CDR2 SYDVKM. The CDR3 DNA is TGTGCCAGCAGCTCCTGGACAGTCTACGAGCAGTACTTC. Translated: CASSSWTVYEQYF.

The chain is built from TRBV30 and TRBJ1-5; 9 bases fit TRBD1. The trim removed 3 bases at V and 6 bases at J, leaving 12 bases unmatched. Germline CDR1 and CDR2: GTSNPN and SVGIG (reference sequence). The CDR3 contains 16 residues. The CDR3 spells CAWRPPGQGFGQPQHF. In nucleotides, the CDR3 is TGTGCCTGGAGACCACCGGGACAGGGATTCGGTCAGCCCCAGCATTTT.

The chain is built from TRBV6-1 and TRBJ1-4; maybe TRBD1 (5 bases). V was shortened by 7 bases and J by 7 bases, with 19 bases between the two germline ends. Germline values: CDR1 MNHNS, CDR2 SASEGT. The CDR3 spans 15 residues. CDR3: CASTRDSRLGEKLFF. In nucleotides, the CDR3 is TGTGCCAGCACCCGGGACTCCCGGTTGGGTGAAAAACTGTTTTTT.

CDR3: CASRLQALGYNEQFF. As DNA, the CDR3 is TGTGCCAGTAGGCTACAGGCGTTGGGGTACAATGAGCAGTTCTTC. The rearrangement joins TRBV19 to TRBJ2-1, with D possibly matching TRBD1 (5 bases). Germline V gene lookup returns CDR1 LNHDA and CDR2 SQIVND (reference sequence). The CDR3 runs 15 residues. Trimming removed 6 bases at V and 4 bases at J, with 16 bases between.

This clone was found once. V is TRBV27 and J is TRBJ2-7; 9 nucleotides agree with TRBD1. CDR1 is MNHEY, CDR2 SMNVEV, per germline (reference sequence). The CDR3 runs to 14 residues. V was clipped by 4 bases and J by 6 bases; unmatched bases: 7. CDR3 in amino acids: CASSSLGTGSEQYF. CDR3 nucleotides: TGTGCCAGCAGTTCCTTAGGGACAGGGAGCGAGCAGTACTTC.

J is TRBJ2-1 and V is TRBV6-1; D possibly corresponds to TRBD1 (6 bases). Trimming pared 1 base from V and 9 bases from J, leaving 16 bases between. Germline V CDR1 and CDR2: MNHNS, SASEGT. This CDR3 contains 15 residues. CDR3 nucleotide sequence: TGTGCCAGCAGTGAAGGGACAGCTGGGTACGGTGAGCAGTTCTTC. Its protein product is CASSEGTAGYGEQFF.

The rearrangement uses TRBV27 and TRBJ1-2, with D possibly matching TRBD1 (6 bases). Germline V gives CDR1 MNHEY, CDR2 SMNVEV (reference sequence). The CDR3 loop spans 15 amino acids. V was cut by 0 bases and J by 7 bases, with 15 bases left in between. The CDR3 region is CASSLSSGGVVGYTF. CDR3 nucleotides: TGTGCCAGCAGTTTATCTTCGGGGGGCGTAGTTGGCTACACCTTC.